This T cell receptor beta chain derives from a study of blood T cell repertoires in COVID-19 (dated by TCRdb to 2020 to 2021). Study-level background: The collaborator samples originated in the United States, Italy and Spain and spanned the acute and convalescent phases of COVID-19. Where available, HLA class I and class II types were obtained from metadata supplied by the sample provider rather than from assay-based typing. A freely available public database, intended as a resource for researchers studying the immune response to SARS-CoV-2, is where the repertoires were released. The material from the prospective study consisted of cDNA or gDNA derived from T cells, B-cell-depleted T cells, or PBMCs. Samples were obtained from the ongoing ImmuneRACE study (first 160 participants) and from some 1,300 subjects provided by 6 global collaborators. A de-identified subject ID, COVID-19 status, age in years and sex were almost always included in the sample metadata. Subjects who had been exposed to COVID-19, were actively infected with it, or had recovered from it provided the deeply sampled blood TCRbeta repertoires that made up the dataset.

The collaborating institutions used their own protocols to collect whole blood in K2EDTA tubes. Collaborator samples were shipped for TCRbeta analysis as frozen whole blood, isolated PBMCs, or DNA extracted from either sample type. TCRbeta CDR3 regions were amplified from genomic DNA by means of the immunoSEQ Assay, a bias-controlled multiplex PCR. The source study handled its data this way. Nucleated cell counts per sample were estimated from amplification of reference gene primers within the assay. Sequence reads were collapsed and filtered to measure the absolute abundance of every unique TCRbeta CDR3 rearrangement. Productive Simpson clonality was computed per sample as the square root of Simpson's diversity index over productive rearrangements. The table was pulled from immuneACCESS by TCRdb, which kept in-frame rearrangements only. Such tables lose some clones; where checked, under half of the loss comes from unresolved V genes, and the rest has no known cause. Clone size and V and J calls were adopted from that table, with D and trimming inferred from the DNA. Counted in this sample were approximately 100,000 clones; 85% of them appeared once. The ten top clones hold around 2% of the sample.

Study-level results and caveats: The quantity of clinical and demographic metadata differed by source and by participant and was supplied without curation.

In the case of this clone: No antigen is known for it. No base qualities exist here, and no much larger clone lies one base off it.

The CDR3 numbers 14 residues from cysteine through phenylalanine. Solely the CDR3 DNA is kept, with 42 bases framed from the first base. Based on the germline V gene, the CDR1 and CDR2 sequences are SQVTM and ANQGSEA. Trimming leaves V shorter by 6 bases and J shorter by 0 bases, with the junction holding 6 bases beyond the gene matches. The sample taken for sequencing was peripheral blood. The source of this sequence is a woman in her seventies with active or convalescent COVID-19. The sequence joins TRBV29-1 to TRBJ1-2; 8 bases in between match TRBD1. In nucleotide form, the sequence is TGCAGCGTCGGACAGGGTGAAACTAACTATGGCTACACCTTC. The translation is CSVGQGETNYGYTF.